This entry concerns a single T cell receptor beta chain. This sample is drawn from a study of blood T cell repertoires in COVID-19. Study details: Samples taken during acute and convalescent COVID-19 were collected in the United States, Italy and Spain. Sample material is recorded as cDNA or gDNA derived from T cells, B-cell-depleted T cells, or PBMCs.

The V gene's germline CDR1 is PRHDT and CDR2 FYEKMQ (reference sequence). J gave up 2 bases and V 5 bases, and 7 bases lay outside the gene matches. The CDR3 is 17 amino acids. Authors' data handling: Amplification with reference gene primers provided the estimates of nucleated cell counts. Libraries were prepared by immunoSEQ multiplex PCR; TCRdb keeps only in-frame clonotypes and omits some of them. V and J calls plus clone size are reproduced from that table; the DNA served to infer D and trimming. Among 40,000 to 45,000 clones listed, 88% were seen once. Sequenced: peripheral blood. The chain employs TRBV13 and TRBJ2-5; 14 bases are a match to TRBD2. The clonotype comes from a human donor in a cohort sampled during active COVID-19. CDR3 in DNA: TGTGCCAGCAGCACCTGGACTAGCGGGGGGACTCAAGAGACCCAGTACTTC. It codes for CASSTWTSGGTQETQYF.